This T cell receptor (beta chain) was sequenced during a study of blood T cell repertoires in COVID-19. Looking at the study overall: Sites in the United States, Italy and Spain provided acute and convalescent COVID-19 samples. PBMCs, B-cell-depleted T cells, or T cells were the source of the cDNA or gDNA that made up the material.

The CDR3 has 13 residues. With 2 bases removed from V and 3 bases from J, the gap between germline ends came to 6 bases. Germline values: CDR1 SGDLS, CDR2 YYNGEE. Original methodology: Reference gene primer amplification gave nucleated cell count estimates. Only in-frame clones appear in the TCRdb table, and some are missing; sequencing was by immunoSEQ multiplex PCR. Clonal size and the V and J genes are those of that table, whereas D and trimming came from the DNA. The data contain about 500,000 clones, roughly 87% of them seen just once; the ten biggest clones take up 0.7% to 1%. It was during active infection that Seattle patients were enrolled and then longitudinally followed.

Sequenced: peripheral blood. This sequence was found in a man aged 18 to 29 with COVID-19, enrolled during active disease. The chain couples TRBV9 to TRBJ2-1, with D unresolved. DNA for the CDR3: TGTGCCAGCAGCGTTGCTAGCTACAATGAGCAGTTCTTC. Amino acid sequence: CASSVASYNEQFF.